The rows below give T cell receptor beta chains drawn from one sample of a study of blood T cell repertoires in COVID-19. The table came from immunoSEQ multiplex PCR; TCRdb's copy has only in-frame clones and leaves some out. This sample has about 68,000 clones, with about 86% found just once. Sequenced material: peripheral blood. These receptors originate from a man aged 45-65 years with acute or convalescent COVID-19. Each CDR3 is given with its conserved first and last residue. Fields, in order: D gene, clone size, J gene, V gene, CDR3 DNA, CDR3 protein. A D gene is named only where the DNA matches it firmly. Only some rows state a clone size, as once, few, many or a class for expanded clones.

d_gene: NA; abundance: once; j_gene: TRBJ1-1; v_gene: TRBV14; CDR3nt: TGTGCCAGCAGCCCGCCAGTGGGAGCGAACACTGAAGCTTTCTTT; CDR3aa: CASSPPVGANTEAFF
d_gene: NA; abundance: once; j_gene: TRBJ2-1; v_gene: TRBV5-1; CDR3nt: TGCGCCAGCAGCTTGGCCTACTTCAATGAGCAGTTCTTC; CDR3aa: CASSLAYFNEQFF
d_gene: TRBD1; abundance: NA; j_gene: TRBJ1-1; v_gene: TRBV4-1; CDR3nt: TGCGCCAGCAGCCGACAACAGGGGACCACTGAAGCTTTCTTT; CDR3aa: CASSRQQGTTEAFF
d_gene: NA; abundance: NA; j_gene: TRBJ1-6; v_gene: TRBV6-6; CDR3nt: TGTGCCAGCAGTTATGCAGGGAATAATTCACCCCTCCACTTT; CDR3aa: CASSYAGNNSPLHF
d_gene: NA; abundance: NA; j_gene: TRBJ2-3; v_gene: TRBV6-5; CDR3nt: TGTGCCAGCAGTTTCCTACCGACTAGCACAGATACGCAGTATTTT; CDR3aa: CASSFLPTSTDTQYF
d_gene: NA; abundance: NA; j_gene: TRBJ2-7; v_gene: TRBV6-6; CDR3nt: TGTGCCAGCAGCCGGGGACATCCGACCTCCTACGAGCAGTACTTC; CDR3aa: CASSRGHPTSYEQYF
d_gene: NA; abundance: NA; j_gene: TRBJ2-3; v_gene: TRBV30; CDR3nt: TGTGCCTTGGGGGGAGGCTGGGTGGGAGATACGCAGTATTTT; CDR3aa: CALGGGWVGDTQYF
d_gene: NA; abundance: NA; j_gene: TRBJ1-1; v_gene: TRBV11-2; CDR3nt: TGTGCCAGCAGCTTAGTCGGGTTGACTGAAGCTTTCTTT; CDR3aa: CASSLVGLTEAFF
d_gene: TRBD1; abundance: NA; j_gene: TRBJ1-1; v_gene: TRBV2; CDR3nt: TGTGCCAGCCGGAGGGGGACAGGGGTTTTCACTGAAGCTTTCTTT; CDR3aa: CASRRGTGVFTEAFF
d_gene: TRBD1; abundance: NA; j_gene: TRBJ2-2; v_gene: TRBV25-1; CDR3nt: TGTGCCAGCAGTATCACAGGGGTTGGGACCGGGGAGCTGTTTTTT; CDR3aa: CASSITGVGTGELFF
d_gene: NA; abundance: NA; j_gene: TRBJ1-1; v_gene: TRBV19; CDR3nt: TGTGCCAGTAGTATCTGGGCCCAGAATGAAGCTTTCTTT; CDR3aa: CASSIWAQNEAFF
d_gene: TRBD1; abundance: once; j_gene: TRBJ2-3; v_gene: TRBV29-1; CDR3nt: TGCAGCGTTCCCCCTGGGACAGGTCGCACAGATACGCAGTATTTT; CDR3aa: CSVPPGTGRTDTQYF
d_gene: NA; abundance: NA; j_gene: TRBJ2-2; v_gene: TRBV7-2; CDR3nt: TGTGCCAGCAGCTTAATGCCCTTCGGCGGGGAGCTGTTTTTT; CDR3aa: CASSLMPFGGELFF
d_gene: NA; abundance: NA; j_gene: TRBJ1-1; v_gene: TRBV6-1; CDR3nt: TGTGCCAGCAGTGAAGTAATGACACTGTGGGCTTTCTTT; CDR3aa: CASSEVMTLWAFF
d_gene: NA; abundance: NA; j_gene: TRBJ2-1; v_gene: TRBV30; CDR3nt: TGTGCCTGGAGTGCTAAGCGGTCCTCCTACAATGAGCAGTTCTTC; CDR3aa: CAWSAKRSSYNEQFF
d_gene: TRBD1; abundance: NA; j_gene: TRBJ2-1; v_gene: TRBV4-1; CDR3nt: TGCGCCAGCAGTTTCCAGCCGGGACAGGGGAGATATGAGCAGTTCTTC; CDR3aa: CASSFQPGQGRYEQFF
d_gene: NA; abundance: NA; j_gene: TRBJ1-1; v_gene: TRBV7-9; CDR3nt: TGTGCCAGCAGCCTCCAAGCCGGTGAGACTGAAGCTTTCTTT; CDR3aa: CASSLQAGETEAFF
d_gene: NA; abundance: NA; j_gene: TRBJ1-5; v_gene: TRBV6-1; CDR3nt: TGTGCCAGCAGTGAAGCGTCAGGACTCCGATATCAGCCCCAGCATTTT; CDR3aa: CASSEASGLRYQPQHF
d_gene: TRBD1; abundance: once; j_gene: TRBJ1-2; v_gene: TRBV6-2/TRBV6-3; CDR3nt: TGTGCCAGCAGTTTCGGGACAGGGGGCGCGATCTTCGGCTACACCTTC; CDR3aa: CASSFGTGGAIFGYTF
d_gene: TRBD2; abundance: NA; j_gene: TRBJ2-1; v_gene: TRBV5-6; CDR3nt: TGTGCCAGCAGCTTGGTGTTAGCGGGTTACAATGAGCAGTTCTTC; CDR3aa: CASSLVLAGYNEQFF
d_gene: NA; abundance: NA; j_gene: TRBJ1-3; v_gene: TRBV11-1; CDR3nt: TGTGCCAGCAGCCCTGACCGAAGACTCTCTGGAAACACCATATATTTT; CDR3aa: CASSPDRRLSGNTIYF
d_gene: NA; abundance: NA; j_gene: TRBJ1-2; v_gene: TRBV5-1; CDR3nt: TGCGCCAGCAGCTTCCAAGACTCAAACTATGGCTACACCTTC; CDR3aa: CASSFQDSNYGYTF
d_gene: NA; abundance: NA; j_gene: TRBJ1-1; v_gene: TRBV6-5; CDR3nt: TGTGCCAGCAGCTTTGGCCTGACTGAAGCTTTCTTT; CDR3aa: CASSFGLTEAFF
d_gene: NA; abundance: once; j_gene: TRBJ1-5; v_gene: TRBV28; CDR3nt: TGTGCCAGCCGTCGACAGCTCCCGAATCAGCCCCAGCATTTT; CDR3aa: CASRRQLPNQPQHF
d_gene: NA; abundance: few; j_gene: TRBJ2-7; v_gene: TRBV30; CDR3nt: TGTGCCTGGAGTGTAGGGGCAGACTACGAGCAGTACTTC; CDR3aa: CAWSVGADYEQYF
d_gene: TRBD1; abundance: NA; j_gene: TRBJ2-4; v_gene: TRBV6-6; CDR3nt: TGTGCCAGCAGATATGGGACAGGCGTACAGTACTTC; CDR3aa: CASRYGTGVQYF
d_gene: NA; abundance: NA; j_gene: TRBJ1-2; v_gene: TRBV7-9; CDR3nt: TGTGCCAGCAGCGAACAGGGCGCGAGTTTCTATGGCTACACCTTC; CDR3aa: CASSEQGASFYGYTF
d_gene: NA; abundance: NA; j_gene: TRBJ2-5; v_gene: TRBV9; CDR3nt: TGTGCCAGCACCGGAGGTACTCTGGGACTTCAAGAGACCCAGTACTTC; CDR3aa: CASTGGTLGLQETQYF
d_gene: NA; abundance: NA; j_gene: TRBJ2-2; v_gene: TRBV28; CDR3nt: TGTGCCAGCAGTCTCTCCCAGGCAGACACCGGGGAGCTGTTTTTT; CDR3aa: CASSLSQADTGELFF
d_gene: NA; abundance: NA; j_gene: TRBJ2-6; v_gene: TRBV28; CDR3nt: TGTGCCAGCAGTTTATTCGTAGGGGGTACTGGGGCCAACGTCCTGACTTTC; CDR3aa: CASSLFVGGTGANVLTF